This T cell receptor (beta chain) was sequenced in a study of Graves' ophthalmopathy and Graves' hyperthyroidism. CDR3 length: 16 residues. The V end was cut by 5 bases, the J end by 8 bases, with 19 bases between. Germline-derived CDR1 and CDR2 are LNHDA and SQIVND (reference sequence). Many counts were recorded for this clonotype. Amplified TCR beta CDR3 regions were obtained using RNA transcripts as template. An opening RT-PCR round employed HTBI primers and preceded a second-round multiplex PCR. MiXCR was run by TCRdb on the multiplex PCR reads, yielding one entry per CDR3 protein. The profile shows 200,000 to 250,000 distinct CDR3 sequences, 20% to 25% of them singletons. With a duration under 3 months, ophthalmopathy in the donors showed moderate-to-severe activity, CAS ≥3 and NOSPECS ≥4.

Sample: peripheral blood. V is TRBV19 and J is TRBJ1-6, with D possibly TRBD1 on 6 matching bases. This TCR was recovered from a woman aged 50 to 65 with Graves' ophthalmopathy. This CDR3 is CASSDWQGFLDSPLHF. The CDR3 DNA is TGTGCCAGTAGTGATTGGCAGGGGTTTTTGGATTCACCCCTCCACTTT.